This paragraph reports one T cell receptor (beta chain). Its specificity is unknown. The CDR3 totals 14 residues. V dropped 6 bases and J dropped 2; count of bases not matched to a gene: 6. Germline CDR1 reads ENHRY; CDR2 reads SYGVKD. This sample was taken from a study of identifying expanded T cells in peripheral blood. No infections or other immune events were documented during collection. Findings and caveats of the study: Differentially abundant clones: approximately 1.3 between replicates, about 15 at around 15 days, less than 20 at four. Approximately two-week clone count variance significantly increased as total template count grew.

Profiled with immunoSEQ multiplex PCR; TCRdb holds only in-frame clones, not every one. The table shows more than 50,000 clones, with roughly four fifths occurring only once. The chain has TRBV10-3 and TRBJ2-5; 7 bases align to TRBD1. Sequences were obtained from blood. The receptor's source is a person aged 18 to 70 in good health. The CDR3, as DNA: TGTGCCATCAGCTCTGGACAGGCTCAAGAGACCCAGTACTTC. Its protein is CAISSGQAQETQYF.